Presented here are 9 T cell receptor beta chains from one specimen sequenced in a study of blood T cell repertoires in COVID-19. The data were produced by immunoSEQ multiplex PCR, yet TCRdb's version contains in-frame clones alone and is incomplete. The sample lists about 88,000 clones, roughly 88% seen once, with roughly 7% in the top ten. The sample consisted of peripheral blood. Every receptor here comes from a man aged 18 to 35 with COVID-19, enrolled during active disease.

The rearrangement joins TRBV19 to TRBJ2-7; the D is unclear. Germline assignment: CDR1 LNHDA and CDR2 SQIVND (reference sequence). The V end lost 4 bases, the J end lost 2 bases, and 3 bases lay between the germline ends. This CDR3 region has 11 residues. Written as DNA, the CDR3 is TGTGCCAGTAGTACAGCCTACGAGCAGTACTTC. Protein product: CASSTAYEQYF.

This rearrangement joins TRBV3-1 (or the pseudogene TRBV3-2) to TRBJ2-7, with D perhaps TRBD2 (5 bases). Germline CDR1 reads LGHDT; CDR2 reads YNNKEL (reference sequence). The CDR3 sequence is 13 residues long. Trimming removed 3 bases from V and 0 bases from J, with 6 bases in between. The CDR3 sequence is CASSHGSSYEQYF. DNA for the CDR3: TGTGCCAGCAGCCATGGGAGCTCCTACGAGCAGTACTTC.

CDR3 protein: CASSPGTANYGYTF. The CDR3 DNA reads as TGTGCCAGCAGCCCCGGGACAGCAAACTATGGCTACACCTTC. J is TRBJ1-2 and V is TRBV28, with TRBD1 matching over 7 bases. J was trimmed by 2 bases and V by 6 bases; bases with no gene match: 6. Germline values: CDR1 MDHEN, CDR2 SYDVKM. The CDR3 contains 14 residues.

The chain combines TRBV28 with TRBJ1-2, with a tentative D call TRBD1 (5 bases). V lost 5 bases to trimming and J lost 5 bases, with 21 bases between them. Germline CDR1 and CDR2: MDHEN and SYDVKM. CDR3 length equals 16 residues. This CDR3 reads CASSRGRGGRWYGYTF. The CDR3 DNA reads TGTGCCAGCAGTCGTGGGCGGGGCGGAAGATGGTATGGCTACACCTTC.

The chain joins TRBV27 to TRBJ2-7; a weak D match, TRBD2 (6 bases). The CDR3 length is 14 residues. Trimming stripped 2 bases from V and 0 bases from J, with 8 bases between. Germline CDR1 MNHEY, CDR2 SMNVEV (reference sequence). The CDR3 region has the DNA TGTGCCAGCAGTTTACAGGGACTCTCCTACGAGCAGTACTTC. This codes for CASSLQGLSYEQYF.

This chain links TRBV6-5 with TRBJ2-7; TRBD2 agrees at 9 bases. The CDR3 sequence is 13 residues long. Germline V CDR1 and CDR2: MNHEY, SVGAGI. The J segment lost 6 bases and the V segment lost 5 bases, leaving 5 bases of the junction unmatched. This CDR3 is CASSPGLAVEQYF. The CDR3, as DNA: TGTGCCAGCAGTCCGGGACTAGCCGTCGAGCAGTACTTC.

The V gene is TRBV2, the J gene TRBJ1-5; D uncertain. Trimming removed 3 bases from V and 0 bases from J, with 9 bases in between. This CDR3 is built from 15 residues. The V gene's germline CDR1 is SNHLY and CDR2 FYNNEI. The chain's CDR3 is CASSDYRYSNQPQHF. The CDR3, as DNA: TGTGCCAGCAGTGATTACAGATATAGCAATCAGCCCCAGCATTTT.

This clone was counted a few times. In DNA form, the CDR3 reads TGTGCCAGTAGTATAGCCTTACCACTAGCGGGGCTTTCCTACGAGCAGTACTTC. Protein: CASSIALPLAGLSYEQYF. The chain combines TRBV19 with TRBJ2-7; 10 bases fit TRBD2. Per the germline V gene, CDR1 is LNHDA and CDR2 is SQIVND (reference sequence). The J segment lost 1 base and the V segment lost 1 base, leaving 10 bases of the junction unmatched. This CDR3 spans 18 amino acids.

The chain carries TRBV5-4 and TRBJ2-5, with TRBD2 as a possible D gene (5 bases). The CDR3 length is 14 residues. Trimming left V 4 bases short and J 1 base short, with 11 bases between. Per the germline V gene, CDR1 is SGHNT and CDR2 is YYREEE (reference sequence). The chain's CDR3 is CASSTEASQETQYF. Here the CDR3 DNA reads TGTGCCAGCAGCACGGAGGCTAGCCAAGAGACCCAGTACTTC.